The rows below give T cell receptor beta chains drawn from one sample of a study of human T cells and chemical hapten exposure. TCRdb processed the RACE reads anew with MiXCR; each CDR3 protein has one entry. The repertoire holds a few hundred thousand distinct CDR3 sequences, approximately 7.5% seen once, with roughly 1.2% in the top ten. The sequencing used whole blood, collected in connection with sensitization to the hapten diphenylcyclopropenone (DPC). The receptor source for this set is a man between 18 and 29 years old with alopecia areata. Some clones in this sample may be carry-over from other donors' samples. Each CDR3 is given with its conserved first and last residue. The D gene is left open where the match is weak. Clone size, where shown, is once, few, many, or a class for clones that have expanded.

J gene: TRBJ1-3
V gene: TRBV10-3
D gene: -
clone size: few
CDR3 DNA: TGTGCCCTTAGGGGGGCTGGAAACACCATATATTTT
CDR3 protein: CALRGAGNTIYF

J gene: TRBJ1-2
V gene: TRBV11-1
D gene: -
clone size: -
CDR3 DNA: TGTGCCAGCAGGGGCGCGGGAACCTATGGCTACACCTTC
CDR3 protein: CASRGAGTYGYTF

J gene: TRBJ1-2
V gene: TRBV29-1
D gene: TRBD1
clone size: many
CDR3 DNA: TGCAGCGTTGGAAGGGACAGGGGGCGCCCCTATGGCTACACCTTC
CDR3 protein: CSVGRDRGRPYGYTF

J gene: TRBJ2-5
V gene: TRBV10-1
D gene: -
clone size: many
CDR3 DNA: TGCGCCAGCAGTGGATCGGGACTCGGAGAGACCCAGTACTTC
CDR3 protein: CASSGSGLGETQYF

J gene: TRBJ2-3
V gene: TRBV7-2
D gene: -
clone size: -
CDR3 DNA: TGTGCCAGCAGCACCGGGCTCCTCACAGATACGCAGTATTTT
CDR3 protein: CASSTGLLTDTQYF

J gene: TRBJ1-1
V gene: TRBV7-6
D gene: -
clone size: -
CDR3 DNA: TGTGCCAGCAGCTCCAGTAGACAGGTTTGGGGGCTGAACACTGAAGCTTTCTTT
CDR3 protein: CASSSSRQVWGLNTEAFF

J gene: TRBJ1-4
V gene: TRBV7-2
D gene: TRBD1
clone size: -
CDR3 DNA: TGTGCCAGCAGCTTAGGACAGGGAACAACTAATGAAAAACTGTTTTTT
CDR3 protein: CASSLGQGTTNEKLFF

J gene: TRBJ2-5
V gene: TRBV11-1
D gene: -
clone size: many
CDR3 DNA: TGTGCCAGCAGTCAGGGTTCCCAAGAGACCCAGTACTTC
CDR3 protein: CASSQGSQETQYF

J gene: TRBJ2-1
V gene: TRBV2
D gene: -
clone size: few
CDR3 DNA: TGTGCCAGCAGTGATTTCCGGGACGCCTACAATGAGCAGTTCTTC
CDR3 protein: CASSDFRDAYNEQFF

J gene: TRBJ2-7
V gene: TRBV3-1
D gene: -
clone size: -
CDR3 DNA: TGTGCCAGCAGCCAAGGAGGGAGGCCCTACGAGCAGTACTTC
CDR3 protein: CASSQGGRPYEQYF

J gene: TRBJ2-6
V gene: TRBV7-8
D gene: -
clone size: many
CDR3 DNA: TGTGCCAGCAGCTATAGCAGGGATTCTGGGGCCAACGTCCTGACTTTC
CDR3 protein: CASSYSRDSGANVLTF

J gene: TRBJ2-1
V gene: TRBV7-8
D gene: -
clone size: -
CDR3 DNA: TGTGCCAGCAGCCTCGGACTCAATCAGGAGTTCTTC
CDR3 protein: CASSLGLNQEFF

J gene: TRBJ2-7
V gene: TRBV28
D gene: -
clone size: -
CDR3 DNA: TGTGCCAGCAATATGGCCCCAAAGACAGGTAATAGGTACGAGCAGTACTTC
CDR3 protein: CASNMAPKTGNRYEQYF

J gene: TRBJ1-5
V gene: TRBV6-1
D gene: TRBD1
clone size: few
CDR3 DNA: TGTGCCAGCAGCGTAGACAGGGACCGGGGGCAGCCCCAGCATTTT
CDR3 protein: CASSVDRDRGQPQHF

J gene: TRBJ2-4
V gene: TRBV20-1
D gene: -
clone size: -
CDR3 DNA: TGCAGTGCTAGAGATCTTACCGTAGATGGGGCCAAAAACATTCAGTACTTC
CDR3 protein: CSARDLTVDGAKNIQYF

J gene: TRBJ2-5
V gene: TRBV7-2
D gene: -
clone size: -
CDR3 DNA: TGTGCCAGCAGCTTAATCCGGGGTCGGCAAGAGACCCAGTACTTC
CDR3 protein: CASSLIRGRQETQYF

J gene: TRBJ1-2
V gene: TRBV2
D gene: -
clone size: many
CDR3 DNA: TGTGCCAGCAGTGAATCGGTCGGCCCCTATGGCTACACCTTC
CDR3 protein: CASSESVGPYGYTF

J gene: TRBJ2-7
V gene: TRBV4-1
D gene: -
clone size: few
CDR3 DNA: TGCGCCAGCAGCCAAGGGCCAGGGTACTACGAGCAGTACTTC
CDR3 protein: CASSQGPGYYEQYF

J gene: TRBJ1-4
V gene: TRBV20-1
D gene: TRBD1
clone size: many
CDR3 DNA: TGCAGTGCGAAGCGTGGGACAGGGGCTGAAAAACTGTTTTTT
CDR3 protein: CSAKRGTGAEKLFF

J gene: TRBJ2-5
V gene: TRBV9
D gene: TRBD2
clone size: few
CDR3 DNA: TGTGCCAGCAGCCCCGGGACTAGCGGGGGGGAGACCCAGTACTTC
CDR3 protein: CASSPGTSGGETQYF

J gene: TRBJ2-2
V gene: TRBV5-6
D gene: -
clone size: many
CDR3 DNA: TGTGCCAGCACCCCCACGAACACCGGGGAGCTGTTTTTT
CDR3 protein: CASTPTNTGELFF

J gene: TRBJ1-3
V gene: TRBV9
D gene: -
clone size: -
CDR3 DNA: TGTGCCAGCAGCCCTAGCCCGGGGAGAGGAAACACCATATATTTT
CDR3 protein: CASSPSPGRGNTIYF

J gene: TRBJ1-6
V gene: TRBV4-3
D gene: -
clone size: -
CDR3 DNA: TGCGCCAGCAGCCAAGAACAGCCCTATAATTCACCCCTCCACTTT
CDR3 protein: CASSQEQPYNSPLHF